This TCR beta chain comes out of a study of shared clonotypes between healthy human individuals (dated by TCRdb to 2020 to 2022). Looking at the study overall: The cohort comprised a couple of women and three men aged 18 to 49 years. For each donor, CD4 naive and CD4 memory were each given three plates, CD8 naive was given two plates, and CD8 memory was given one plate. The study deeply sequenced blood TCR repertoires of about 5 healthy adults to estimate repertoire size and the extent of clonotype sharing between individuals. Per donor, leukapheresis produced somewhere between about 0.85 and 10 billion PBMCs. Libraries were prepared and TCR repertoires were sequenced by different laboratories using diverse techniques, in order to increase sequencing depth and limit assay-specific biases.

V is reduced by 2 bases and J by 3 bases, leaving a spacing of 11 bases between them. The CDR3 sequence holds 15 residues, the cysteine and phenylalanine included. The kept DNA is CDR3 alone, 45 bases in frame from the first base. CDR1 and CDR2, per the germline V gene, are SGHRS and YFSETQ. The donors were healthy, HIV-negative adults who had no recently reported acute infections or vaccinations. Only Caucasian adults living in Nashville, Tennessee, USA were represented among the donors. Magnetic negative selection was used to enrich CD4+ T cells, after which naive cells were positively selected on CD45RA and the negative fraction became the memory subset. Blood was collected by leukapheresis, and PBMCs were isolated by Ficoll-Histopaque density gradient centrifugation and then cryopreserved in liquid nitrogen vapor phase. Purity and quantity of every magnetically sorted T cell population were checked by analytical flow cytometry. Each sorted fraction had its genomic DNA isolated and then quantified by UV absorbance on a Nanodrop 2000c.

As for this clone: This receptor's antigen is unknown. Per-base qualities were not stored, and no clone one base away is much larger.

General conclusions and limits of the study: Higher generation probabilities were observed for clonotypes shared by all four sorted-subset donors than for non-shared clonotypes. Naive subsets generally had larger estimated clonotype richness than memory subsets. About 5% of naive CD4, 3% to 3.5% of naive CD8, roughly 2.5% of memory CD4, and about 0.4% of memory CD8 clonotypes were shared across several donors. Sampling was restricted to blood, and TCR repertoires in tissues likely differ from the TCR repertoires found in blood. Because the study included a small number of donors, the genetic and exposure-history diversity represented was limited. Based on pairwise subsampling, the degree of clonotype sharing among donors was expected to be affected by sequencing depth. Rarefaction of sorted-subset datasets indicated incomplete sequencing despite the large sequencing depth.

Using the deep immunoSEQ assay, TCR CDR3 regions were amplified from genomic DNA by multiplex PCR. For each cell subset, the extracted genomic DNA was distributed evenly across all wells of several immunoSEQ 96-well plates, and each plate served as one replicate. Each replicate PCR for sorted subsets received about 0.2 ug genomic DNA, equal to roughly 33,000 T cell genomes. Purified libraries were measured with a Qubit 3.0 fluorometer, size-checked on a Bioanalyzer 2100, and measured again with the KAPA Library Quantification kit. Each immunoSEQ 96-well plate was sequenced on its own single-read 150-cycle Illumina NextSeq 550 flow cell. On the study's bioinformatics: Because the immunoSEQ output included only junctional sequences and no quality scores, the filtering could not be the same as the filtering used for full-length reads. To assign V/J genes and CDR3, sequences were annotated using PyIR, a Python wrapper for IgBLAST v1.9, with IMGT germline references. Reads were filtered out if the reads had weak V/J assignments (E-value above 1e-6), no CDR3, stop codons, out-of-frame junctions, or ambiguous translated residues. V3J clonotypes were defined by identical inferred V gene, J gene, and CDR3 amino acid sequence. The percentage overlap between two repertoires was calculated by dividing the number of shared unique clonotypes by the size of the smaller repertoire. Repertoire richness was assessed with RTK rarefaction, the Chao1 estimator, and Recon v2.1 estimates of unobserved clonotypes. For all TCRbeta clonotypes obtained by the gDNA method from four donors, generation probabilities were computed with OLGA. In TCRdb, the immuneACCESS table is reduced to in-frame sequences with V and J assigned. These tables do not hold every clone; where another copy was compared, an unresolved V gene accounts for under half, and the others remain unexplained. V, J and clone size are taken as reported in that table, and D and trimming were inferred from the DNA itself. A total of fewer than 3 million clones appear in this sample, about nine tenths of them only once. 0.37% of the sample rests with the top ten.

Source material: naive CD4+ T cells from PBMCs. Per the publication, the cell subset or site label means: CD45RA+ positively selected. The TCR originated in a young man in good health. Some clones in this sample may be carry-over from other donors' samples. The V and J genes are TRBV5-1 and TRBJ1-4, with TRBD1 tentatively as D gene (5 bases match). The sequence in DNA is TGCGCCAGCAGCTTTGAGGACACCCCTAATGAAAAACTGTTTTTT. Translated, this gives CASSFEDTPNEKLFF.